The 18 T cell receptor beta chains below come from one sample, sequenced in a study of blood T cell repertoires in COVID-19. Assay used: immunoSEQ multiplex PCR; TCRdb lists only in-frame clones, some missing. The table records 50,000 to 70,000 clones, approximately 80% of them present only once. Specimen: peripheral blood. These receptors were obtained from a woman between 55 and 75 years old with acute or convalescent COVID-19.

The chain links TRBV19 to TRBJ2-3; a possible D gene is TRBD1 (5 bases). Trimming took off 8 bases at V and 5 bases at J, with 11 bases between the two ends. The CDR3 consists of 12 residues. Per germline, CDR1 LNHDA and CDR2 SQIVND (reference sequence). This CDR3 is CASSQGEDTQYF. For the CDR3, the DNA is TGTGCCAGTTCCCAGGGTGAAGATACGCAGTATTTT. Combining the CDR3 with reference TRBV19 and TRBJ2-3 gives the whole variable domain DGGITQSPKYLFRKEGQNVTLSCEQNLNHDAMYWYRQDPGQGLRLIYYSQIVNDFQKGDIAEGYSVSREKKESFPLTVTSAQKNPTAFYLCASSQGEDTQYFGPGTRLTVL.

The CDR3 reads CAWSAQRLALDTQYF. The CDR3 bases are TGTGCCTGGAGCGCTCAGAGACTAGCGCTCGATACGCAGTATTTT. The rearrangement uses TRBV30 and TRBJ2-3; 8 positions match TRBD2. After removal of 3 bases from V and 6 bases from J, the junction contained 11 bases not matched to a gene. The germline CDR1 and CDR2 sequences are GTSNPN and SVGIG (reference sequence). The CDR3 is made up of 15 amino acids.

The V call is TRBV7-2, the J call TRBJ2-2; the D gene is possibly TRBD2 (6 bases). The length of the CDR3 is 14 residues. Germline lookup yields CDR1 SGHTA and CDR2 FQGNSA. With 2 bases removed from V and 6 bases from J, the gap between germline ends came to 10 bases. The CDR3 here is CASSLKAGSGELFF. The CDR3 nucleotides read TGTGCCAGCAGCTTAAAGGCGGGGTCCGGGGAGCTGTTTTTT.

This chain connects TRBV6-5 to TRBJ2-2, with 7 bases aligning to TRBD1. Germline-derived CDR1 and CDR2 are MNHEY and SVGAGI. The CDR3 length is 15 residues. Trimming cost V 6 bases and J 7 bases; bases outside gene matches: 11. The CDR3 DNA sequence: TGTGCCAGCAGGGGCTCGGGACAGAGAAGCGGGGAGCTGTTTTTT. The encoded protein is CASRGSGQRSGELFF.

This chain uses TRBV3-1 (or the pseudogene TRBV3-2) with TRBJ2-7; no clear D. CDR1 and CDR2 (germline): LGHDT, YNNKEL (reference sequence). This CDR3 region has 12 residues. V was clipped by 2 bases and J by 6 bases, with 8 bases between them. CDR3 DNA sequence: TGTGCCAGCAGCCAATATGGCAGCGAGCAGTACTTC. This gives the protein CASSQYGSEQYF.

The chain is built from TRBV3-1 (or the pseudogene TRBV3-2) and TRBJ1-6, with 7 bases fitting TRBD1. The germline V gene encodes CDR1 LGHDT and CDR2 YNNKEL (reference sequence). The junction had 14 bases not matched to a gene; V was cut back by 2 bases and J by 7 bases. This CDR3 region has 18 residues. The chain's CDR3 is CASSQTHLDRSTNSPLHF. The CDR3 DNA sequence: TGTGCCAGCAGCCAAACCCATCTGGACAGGTCTACGAATTCACCCCTCCACTTT.

The CDR3 reads CASSLEIIGELFF. CDR3 in DNA: TGTGCCAGCAGCTTAGAAATCATCGGGGAGCTGTTTTTT. The gene calls are TRBV11-2 and TRBJ2-2; D uncertain. CDR1 and CDR2 from the germline V gene are SGHAT and FQNNGV. This CDR3 has 13 residues. Trimming left V 0 bases short and J 7 bases short, with 6 bases between.

The J gene is TRBJ2-3, the V gene TRBV13, with TRBD2 as a possible D gene (6 bases). Trimming took off 2 bases at V and 6 bases at J, with 18 bases between the two ends. This CDR3 has 16 amino acids. The germline V gene has CDR1 PRHDT and CDR2 FYEKMQ (reference sequence). Written as DNA, the CDR3 is TGTGCCAGCAGCTTAACGGGGGATCGTATTACGGATACGCAGTATTTT. This gives the protein CASSLTGDRITDTQYF. Combining the CDR3 with reference TRBV13 and TRBJ2-3 gives the whole variable domain AAGVIQSPRHLIKEKRETATLKCYPIPRHDTVYWYQQGPGQDPQFLISFYEKMQSDKGSIPDRFSAQQFSDYHSELNMSSLELGDSALYFCASSLTGDRITDTQYFGPGTRLTVL.

This clone was counted a single time. This sequence joins TRBV3-1 (or the pseudogene TRBV3-2) and TRBJ2-1; 16 bases are shared with TRBD2. V lost 3 bases, J lost 10 bases, and 12 bases stayed unmatched. There are 18 residues in the CDR3. CDR1 is LGHDT and CDR2 is YNNKEL in the germline V gene (reference sequence). The CDR3 is CASSHPAGTSGGAGEQFF. CDR3 sequence (DNA): TGTGCCAGCAGCCACCCCGCCGGGACTAGCGGGGGGGCCGGGGAGCAGTTCTTC.

This clone was seen once. The rearrangement links TRBV11-2 to TRBJ1-3; D not resolved. The ends were cut back, 0 bases at V and 4 bases at J, with 4 bases in the middle. CDR3 size: 13 residues. CDR1 and CDR2 (germline): SGHAT, FQNNGV. CDR3 residues: CASSLDRGNTIYF. The CDR3 nucleotides are TGTGCCAGCAGCTTAGATCGGGGAAACACCATATATTTT.

This rearrangement joins TRBV9 to TRBJ2-2; D is possibly TRBD2 (6 bases). V lost 4 bases and J 1 base, leaving 11 bases between the germline ends. This CDR3 has 15 amino acids. The germline V gene encodes CDR1 SGDLS and CDR2 YYNGEE. The CDR3 loop is CASSPSGGNTGELFF. The CDR3 DNA reads TGTGCCAGCAGCCCCTCCGGGGGGAACACCGGGGAGCTGTTTTTT.

The rearrangement links TRBV7-6 to TRBJ1-6; a weak D match, TRBD1 (6 bases). V shed 2 bases and J shed 6 bases, with 17 bases lying between them. Germline CDR1 reads SGHVS; CDR2 reads FNYEAQ. The CDR3 is 17 amino acids. CDR3 protein: CASSLFAGGAGNSPLHF. The CDR3 DNA reads TGTGCCAGCAGCTTATTCGCGGGGGGCGCGGGTAATTCACCCCTCCACTTT.

V gene TRBV5-1 combines with J gene TRBJ2-5; 10 positions agree with TRBD1. Trimming removed 3 bases from V and 5 bases from J; junction bases left unmatched: 7. Germline lookup yields CDR1 SGHRS and CDR2 YFSETQ. The CDR3 is 15 residues long. In DNA form, the CDR3 reads TGCGCCAGCAGCTCCGGGACAGGGGTTGAGGAGACCCAGTACTTC. As protein: CASSSGTGVEETQYF.

The chain links TRBV6-1 to TRBJ2-1; 7 bases map to TRBD1. With 2 bases clipped from V and 7 bases from J, the junction kept 5 bases outside the gene matches. This CDR3 has 14 amino acids. CDR1 and CDR2 from the germline V gene are MNHNS and SASEGT. CDR3 in DNA: TGTGCCAGCAGTGAAAGGGGCAGGGGGAATGAGCAGTTCTTC. Its protein product is CASSERGRGNEQFF.

This chain uses TRBV6-5 with TRBJ2-7, with a possible D match to TRBD2 (6 bases). V was cut by 6 bases and J by 1 base, with 13 bases left in between. Germline loops: CDR1 MNHEY, CDR2 SVGAGI. This CDR3 spans 14 amino acids. Here the CDR3 reads CASRAGLFSYEQYF. The DNA of the CDR3 is TGTGCCAGCAGGGCGGGGTTATTTTCCTACGAGCAGTACTTC.

The rearrangement joins TRBV18 to TRBJ2-2, with a weak D call TRBD1 (6 bases). Trimming took 3 bases from V and 5 from J, leaving 10 bases between them. The CDR3 covers 14 residues. Germline V gene data show CDR1 as KGHSH and CDR2 as LQKENI. The CDR3 DNA follows: TGTGCCAGCTCACCCCTCAGGGGAACCGGGGAGCTGTTTTTT. It encodes CASSPLRGTGELFF.

This rearrangement joins TRBV7-9 to TRBJ2-2, with no clear D. CDR1 is SEHNR, CDR2 FQNEAQ, per germline (reference sequence). The germline V and J ends were trimmed by 1 base and 6 bases, with 3 bases remaining between them. The CDR3 loop spans 12 amino acids. DNA of the CDR3: TGTGCCAGCAGCTTAGTATCCGGGGAGCTGTTTTTT. Translation gives CASSLVSGELFF.

This chain connects TRBV5-5 to TRBJ2-5; 7 bases line up with TRBD1. V trimming: 2 bases; J trimming: 4 bases; junction bases outside the gene matches: 8. This CDR3 has 15 residues. CDR1 is SGHKS, CDR2 YYEKEE, per germline (reference sequence). The CDR3 loop is CASSFGAGGRETQYF. The DNA of the CDR3 is TGTGCCAGCAGCTTTGGGGCAGGGGGTCGAGAGACCCAGTACTTC. Combining the CDR3 with reference TRBV5-5 and TRBJ2-5 gives the whole variable domain DAGVTQSPTHLIKTRGQQVTLRCSPISGHKSVSWYQQVLGQGPQFIFQYYEKEERGRGNFPDRFSARQFPNYSSELNVNALLLGDSALYLCASSFGAGGRETQYFGPGTRLLVL.